This record covers a single TCR beta chain. Its antigen remains unidentified. Amplification of the TCR beta CDR3 regions used RNA transcripts (as template). The first round was an RT-PCR with HTBI primers, and the second round was a multiplex PCR. Each CDR3 protein gets one entry after TCRdb re-called the multiplex PCR reads with MiXCR. The table shows about 500,000 distinct CDR3 sequences, with about 40% occurring only once. This sample was included in a study of Graves' ophthalmopathy and Graves' hyperthyroidism. Study context: Hyperthyroidism was considered stable when no ophthalmopathy appeared within 18 months of follow-up.

Points from the study as a whole: Distinction of ophthalmopathy from stable hyperthyroidism by a 13-signature model reached over 85% sensitivity and about 80% specificity.

Per the germline V gene, CDR1 is KGHSH and CDR2 is LQKENI. This CDR3 contains 13 residues. V lost 2 bases and J lost 6; bases outside the gene matches: 2. This TCR was recovered from an adult man with Graves' hyperthyroidism. The chain carries TRBV18 and TRBJ1-2; 8 bases align to TRBD1. The sample consisted of peripheral blood or thyroid tissue (not recorded which). CDR3 DNA: TGTGCCAGCTCACCAGGACAGGGTAATGGCTACACCTTC. As protein: CASSPGQGNGYTF.